This entry is about one TCR beta chain. This sample was taken from a study of blood T cell repertoires in COVID-19. Study background: The United States, Italy and Spain were the sources of the acute and convalescent COVID-19 samples.

CDR3 length: 15 amino acids. Trimming removed 4 bases at V and 8 bases at J, with 15 bases between. CDR1 and CDR2 (germline): SNHLY, FYNNEI. In the original workflow: Cell counts per sample came from amplifying reference gene primers. Some clones are missing from TCRdb's copy, which holds only in-frame ones; the method was immunoSEQ multiplex PCR. D and trimming come from the DNA, and the V and J calls and clone size come from that table. The table lists more than 65,000 clones, about four fifths of them singletons. Sequencing input: peripheral blood. This TCR was recovered from a woman aged 70-85 years with acute or convalescent COVID-19. The J gene is TRBJ1-6, the V gene TRBV2; D is unresolved. CDR3 sequence (DNA): TGTGCCAGCAGTGGAACTGGTCGATCGGATTCACCCCTCCACTTT. This translates into CASSGTGRSDSPLHF.